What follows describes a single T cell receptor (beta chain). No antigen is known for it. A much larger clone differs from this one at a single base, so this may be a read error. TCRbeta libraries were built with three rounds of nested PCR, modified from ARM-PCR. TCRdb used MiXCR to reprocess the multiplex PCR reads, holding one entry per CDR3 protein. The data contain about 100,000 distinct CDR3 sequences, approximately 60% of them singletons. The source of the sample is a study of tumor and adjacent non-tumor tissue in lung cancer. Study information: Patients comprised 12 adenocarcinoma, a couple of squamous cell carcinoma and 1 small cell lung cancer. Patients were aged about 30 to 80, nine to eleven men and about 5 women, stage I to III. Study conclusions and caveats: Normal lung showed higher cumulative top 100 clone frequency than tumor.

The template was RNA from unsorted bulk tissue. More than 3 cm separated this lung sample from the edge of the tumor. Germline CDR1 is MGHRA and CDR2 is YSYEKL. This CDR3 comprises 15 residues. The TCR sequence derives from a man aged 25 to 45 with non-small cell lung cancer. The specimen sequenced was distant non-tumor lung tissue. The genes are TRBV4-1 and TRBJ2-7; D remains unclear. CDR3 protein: CTSSQADTEGYEQYF. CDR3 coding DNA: TGCACCAGCAGCCAAGCCGACACTGAAGGCTACGAGCAGTACTTC.